This is a list of T cell receptor beta chains from one sample in a study of T cell responses to AZD1222 COVID-19 vaccine. Sequencing used immunoSEQ multiplex PCR; TCRdb keeps in-frame clones, though not all of them. This sample has about 150,000 clones; about 90% occur once, and the top ten carry approximately 3.9%. Sequenced here: peripheral blood, sampled 28 days after the second AZD1222 dose. The receptors were gathered from an adult who received the AZD1222 COVID-19 vaccine. Each CDR3 is given with its conserved first and last residue. D genes are given only for firm matches. Clone size, where shown, is once, few, many, or a class for clones that have expanded.

v_gene	j_gene	abundance	d_gene	CDR3aa	CDR3nt
TRBV15	TRBJ1-5	.	.	CATSRVGGVSNQPQHF	TGTGCCACCAGCAGAGTAGGGGGAGTTAGCAATCAGCCCCAGCATTTT
TRBV9	TRBJ2-1	.	.	CASSVATSYNEQFF	TGTGCCAGCAGCGTAGCGACTAGCTACAATGAGCAGTTCTTC
TRBV6-2/TRBV6-3	TRBJ1-2	.	TRBD1	CASSLDRENGYTF	TGTGCCAGCAGCTTGGACAGGGAGAATGGCTACACCTTC
TRBV12-5	TRBJ2-5	.	.	CASGLYIQETQYF	TGTGCTAGTGGTTTGTATATACAAGAGACCCAGTACTTC
TRBV19	TRBJ1-2	.	.	CASSIQSPAGYTF	TGTGCCAGTAGTATCCAATCCCCGGCCGGCTACACCTTC
TRBV6-4	TRBJ1-1	.	.	CASSPSWRAEAFF	TGTGCCAGCAGCCCTTCGTGGAGGGCTGAAGCTTTCTTT
TRBV6-2/TRBV6-3	TRBJ2-5	.	.	CASSWSWSQETQYF	TGTGCCAGCAGTTGGAGTTGGAGCCAAGAGACCCAGTACTTC
TRBV3-1/TRBV3-2	TRBJ2-7	.	.	CASSQAGHQGEQYF	TGTGCCAGCAGCCAAGCGGGACACCAAGGGGAGCAGTACTTC
TRBV6-5	TRBJ1-1	.	.	CASSFGDINTEAFF	TGTGCCAGCAGTTTCGGGGACATTAACACTGAAGCTTTCTTT
TRBV19	TRBJ2-1	.	.	CASSALFGNNEQFF	TGTGCCAGTAGTGCCCTGTTTGGGAACAATGAGCAGTTCTTC
TRBV7-9	TRBJ1-4	once	TRBD1	CASSLTGGEGEKLFF	TGTGCCAGCAGCCTTACAGGGGGCGAGGGAGAAAAACTGTTTTTT
TRBV2	TRBJ1-2	.	.	CASSDPFSYGYTF	TGTGCCAGCAGTGACCCCTTTAGCTATGGCTACACCTTC
TRBV5-4	TRBJ2-5	.	.	CASGVGSQETQYF	TGTGCCAGCGGGGTCGGGTCCCAAGAGACCCAGTACTTC
TRBV7-3	TRBJ1-2	.	.	CASSLSAALIYGYTF	TGTGCCAGCAGCCTAAGCGCTGCTCTAATCTATGGCTACACCTTC
TRBV30	TRBJ1-2	once	TRBD1	CAWSRTGAQSYGYTF	TGTGCCTGGAGTCGCACAGGGGCACAATCCTATGGCTACACCTTC
TRBV9	TRBJ2-5	.	.	CASSVGKTTAQETQYF	TGTGCCAGCAGCGTAGGGAAGACTACGGCCCAAGAGACCCAGTACTTC
TRBV5-8	TRBJ2-7	.	TRBD1	CASKGRGPYEQYF	TGTGCCAGCAAGGGCAGGGGGCCCTACGAGCAGTACTTC